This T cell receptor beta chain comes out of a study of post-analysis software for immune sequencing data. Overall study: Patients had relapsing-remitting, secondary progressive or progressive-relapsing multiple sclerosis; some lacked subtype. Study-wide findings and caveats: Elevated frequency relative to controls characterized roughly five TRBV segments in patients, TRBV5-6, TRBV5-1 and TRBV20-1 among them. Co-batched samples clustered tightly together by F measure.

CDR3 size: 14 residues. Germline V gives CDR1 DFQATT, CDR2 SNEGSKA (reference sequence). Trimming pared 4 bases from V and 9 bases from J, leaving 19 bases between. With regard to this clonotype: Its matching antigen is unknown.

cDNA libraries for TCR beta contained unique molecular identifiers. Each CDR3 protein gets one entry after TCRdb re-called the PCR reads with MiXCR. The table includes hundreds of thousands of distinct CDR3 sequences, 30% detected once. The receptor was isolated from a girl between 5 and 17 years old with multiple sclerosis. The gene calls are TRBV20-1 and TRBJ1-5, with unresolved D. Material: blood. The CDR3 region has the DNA TGCAGTGCTATCCTCGACTATACGGGTCGGCCCCAGCATTTT. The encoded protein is CSAILDYTGRPQHF.